The 10 T cell receptor beta chains below come from one sample, sequenced in a study of blood T cell repertoires in COVID-19. The data were produced by immunoSEQ multiplex PCR, yet TCRdb's version contains in-frame clones alone and is incomplete. The repertoire has roughly 200,000 clones, roughly 77% of them found once; the top ten carry about 9.3%. The material sequenced was PBMCs or T cells enriched from blood (not recorded which). These TCRs come from a middle-aged man who had recovered from COVID-19.

The CDR3 protein is CASSQDSGGPVQYF. The CDR3 DNA follows: TGCGCCAGCAGCCAAGATTCGGGGGGGCCGGTGCAGTACTTC. This chain joins TRBV4-1 and TRBJ2-7, with 8 positions matching TRBD2. V trimming: 0 bases; J trimming: 9 bases; junction bases outside the gene matches: 7. The germline V gene has CDR1 MGHRA and CDR2 YSYEKL. The CDR3 contains 14 residues.

This clone was detected only once. CDR3 loop: CASSLALTPSVTLHF. DNA for the CDR3: TGTGCCAGCAGCTTAGCCCTTACCCCCAGTGTAACCCTCCACTTT. This sequence joins TRBV11-2 and TRBJ1-6; D remains unclear. Germline values: CDR1 SGHAT, CDR2 FQNNGV. The V and J ends lost 1 base and 14 bases respectively, with 18 bases between them. CDR3 length: 15 residues.

The chain combines TRBV5-6 with TRBJ1-1; maybe TRBD1 (6 bases). The ends were cut back, 4 bases at V and 4 bases at J, with 17 bases in the middle. Germline V gene lookup returns CDR1 SGHDT and CDR2 YYEEEE. The CDR3 is 15 amino acids. CDR3 DNA sequence: TGTGCCAGCAGCGACCAGGGGTCGGGGGGCACTGAAGCTTTCTTT. Its protein is CASSDQGSGGTEAFF.

J is TRBJ1-5 and V is TRBV3-1 (or the pseudogene TRBV3-2); D unclear. Trimming took 4 bases from V and 9 from J, leaving 13 bases between them. CDR1 LGHDT and CDR2 YNNKEL come from the germline V gene (reference sequence). This CDR3 is 13 amino acids long. The CDR3 DNA is TGTGCCAGCAGCCCACCAACGGGTAGGCCCCAGCATTTT. Its translation is CASSPPTGRPQHF.

The chain carries TRBV9 and TRBJ2-1; 9 nucleotides align to TRBD2. This CDR3 has 21 residues. V shed 2 bases, J shed 6 bases, and the junction held 24 bases outside the gene matches. Germline CDR1 and CDR2: SGDLS and YYNGEE. The CDR3 sequence is CASSVSPGRGIAGDFRNEQFF. The CDR3 coding sequence is TGTGCCAGCAGCGTCAGCCCTGGTAGGGGGATAGCGGGAGATTTCCGCAATGAGCAGTTCTTC.

This chain joins TRBV29-1 and TRBJ1-3; no reliable D call. CDR1 and CDR2 (germline): SQVTM, ANQGSEA. The ends were cut back, 6 bases at V and 7 bases at J, with 19 bases in the middle. The CDR3 has 14 residues. This chain's CDR3 is CSVNPRSFQNTIYF. The CDR3 coding sequence is TGCAGCGTCAACCCCAGGTCATTTCAGAACACCATATATTTT.

This chain uses TRBV7-9 with TRBJ2-1, with 12 nucleotides matching TRBD2. This CDR3 region has 15 residues. The germline V gene has CDR1 SEHNR and CDR2 FQNEAQ (reference sequence). The V segment lost 10 bases and the J segment 7 bases; nucleotides outside the gene matches: 11. The chain's CDR3 is CATGELAGGANEQFF. The CDR3 nucleotides read TGTGCCACCGGTGAGCTAGCGGGGGGGGCGAATGAGCAGTTCTTC.

About this clone: In the same sample, other DNA sequences code for this CDR3. V is TRBV11-2 and J is TRBJ2-7; 8 bases are a match to TRBD1. J lost 3 bases, V lost 4 bases, and 2 bases had no gene match. Germline loops: CDR1 SGHAT, CDR2 FQNNGV. The CDR3 has 13 residues. The CDR3, as DNA: TGTGCCAGCAGCTCAGGACAGGGCTACGAGCAGTACTTC. The encoded protein is CASSSGQGYEQYF.

The rearrangement uses TRBV7-9 and TRBJ1-2; 7 nucleotides match TRBD1. The CDR3 totals 17 residues. The V segment lost 7 bases and the J segment 2 bases; nucleotides outside the gene matches: 16. Per germline, CDR1 SEHNR and CDR2 FQNEAQ (reference sequence). The CDR3 DNA sequence: TGTGCCAGCAACCGGGACAGCACCCGGTCAGGGAACTATGGCTACACCTTC. This codes for CASNRDSTRSGNYGYTF.

This rearrangement joins TRBV7-6 to TRBJ1-5, with a tentative D call TRBD1 (6 bases). The CDR3 sequence is 15 residues long. V lost 3 bases, J lost 5 bases, and 14 bases lay in between. Germline V gene sequence: CDR1 SGHVS, CDR2 FNYEAQ. In DNA form, the CDR3 reads TGTGCCAGCAGCTTTTCAGGGGTAGGAGATCAGCCCCAGCATTTT. Protein sequence: CASSFSGVGDQPQHF.